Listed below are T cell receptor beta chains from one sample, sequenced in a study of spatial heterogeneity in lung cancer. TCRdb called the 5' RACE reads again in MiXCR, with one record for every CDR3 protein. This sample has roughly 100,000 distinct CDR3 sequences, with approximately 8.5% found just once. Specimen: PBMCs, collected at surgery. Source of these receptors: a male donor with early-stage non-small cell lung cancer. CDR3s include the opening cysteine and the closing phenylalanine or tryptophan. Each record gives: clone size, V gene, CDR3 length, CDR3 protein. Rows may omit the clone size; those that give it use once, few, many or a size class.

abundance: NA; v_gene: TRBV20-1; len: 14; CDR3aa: CSARRTFNTDTQYF
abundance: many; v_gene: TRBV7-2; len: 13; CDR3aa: CASSLVSVDTQYF
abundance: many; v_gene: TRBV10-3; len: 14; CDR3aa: CAITPTSGNNEQFF
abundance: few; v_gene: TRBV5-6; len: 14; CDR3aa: CASSLTWDSYEQYF
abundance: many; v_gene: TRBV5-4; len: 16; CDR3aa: CASTPPGLPAGTEAFF
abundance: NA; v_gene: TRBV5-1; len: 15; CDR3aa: CASTLTSPLGDTQYF
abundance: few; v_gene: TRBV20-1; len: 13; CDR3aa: CSAGGRGRDTQYF
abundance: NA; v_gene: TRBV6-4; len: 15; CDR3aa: CASSDSTLTTGELFF
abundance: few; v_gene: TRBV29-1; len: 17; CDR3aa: CSVEDPTGGSSYNEQFF
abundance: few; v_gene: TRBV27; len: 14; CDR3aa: CASRAYSGANVLTF
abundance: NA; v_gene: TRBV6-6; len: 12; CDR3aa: CASSYLQDTQYF
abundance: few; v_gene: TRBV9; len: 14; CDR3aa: CASSVEDRGREQYF
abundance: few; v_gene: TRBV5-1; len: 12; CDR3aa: CASSLTGREAFF
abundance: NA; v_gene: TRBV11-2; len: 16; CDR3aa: CASSPRQGANNSPLHF
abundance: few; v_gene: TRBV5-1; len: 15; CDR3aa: CASSLETIENTEAFF
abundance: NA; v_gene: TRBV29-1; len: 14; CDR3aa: CSVGDFRGQETQYF
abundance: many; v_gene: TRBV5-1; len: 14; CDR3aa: CASYQTSGGTEQYF
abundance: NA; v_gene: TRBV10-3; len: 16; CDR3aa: CAISLGAGIGTDTQYF
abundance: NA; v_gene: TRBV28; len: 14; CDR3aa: CASSFYRGTGELFF
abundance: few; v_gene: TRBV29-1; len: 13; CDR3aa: CSVEWTANYGYTF
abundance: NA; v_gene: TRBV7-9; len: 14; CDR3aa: CASSLETANSPLHF
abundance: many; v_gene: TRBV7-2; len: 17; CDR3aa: CASSPQGGGLVKNIQYF
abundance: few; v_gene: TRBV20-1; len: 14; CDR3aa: CSARVETAGNTIYF
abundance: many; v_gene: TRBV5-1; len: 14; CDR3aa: CASSLVPNTGELFF
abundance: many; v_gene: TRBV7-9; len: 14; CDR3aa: CASSFPGPSYEQYF
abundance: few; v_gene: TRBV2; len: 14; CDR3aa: CASKEGKPTSRQYF
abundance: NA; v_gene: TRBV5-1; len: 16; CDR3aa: CASSPAPGTLTYEQYF
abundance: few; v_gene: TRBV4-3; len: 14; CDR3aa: CASSRTRGANEQFF
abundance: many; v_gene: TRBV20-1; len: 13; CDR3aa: CSARGQRAGELFF
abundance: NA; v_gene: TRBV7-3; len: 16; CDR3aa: CASSLGSGGGGTEAFF
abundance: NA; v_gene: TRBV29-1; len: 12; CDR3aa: CSVHQGTDTQYF
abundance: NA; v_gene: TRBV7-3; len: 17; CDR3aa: CASSPPGGDRNQETQYF
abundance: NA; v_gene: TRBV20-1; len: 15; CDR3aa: CSARGATSGSYEQYF
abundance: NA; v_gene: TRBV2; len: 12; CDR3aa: CASGYHTDTQYF
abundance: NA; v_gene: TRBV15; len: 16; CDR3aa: CATSRDSGSSYNEQFF
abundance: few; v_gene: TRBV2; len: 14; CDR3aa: CASRYRGTNYGYTF
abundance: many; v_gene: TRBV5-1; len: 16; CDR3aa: CASSLASGGSYNEQFF
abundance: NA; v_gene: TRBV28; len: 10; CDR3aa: CASGKETQYF
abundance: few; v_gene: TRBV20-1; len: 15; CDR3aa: CSARDPGQGAGSYTF
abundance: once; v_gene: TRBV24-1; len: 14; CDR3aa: CATSDSGRGNEQFF
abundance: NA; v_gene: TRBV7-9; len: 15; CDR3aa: CASSLVAQGGYEQYF